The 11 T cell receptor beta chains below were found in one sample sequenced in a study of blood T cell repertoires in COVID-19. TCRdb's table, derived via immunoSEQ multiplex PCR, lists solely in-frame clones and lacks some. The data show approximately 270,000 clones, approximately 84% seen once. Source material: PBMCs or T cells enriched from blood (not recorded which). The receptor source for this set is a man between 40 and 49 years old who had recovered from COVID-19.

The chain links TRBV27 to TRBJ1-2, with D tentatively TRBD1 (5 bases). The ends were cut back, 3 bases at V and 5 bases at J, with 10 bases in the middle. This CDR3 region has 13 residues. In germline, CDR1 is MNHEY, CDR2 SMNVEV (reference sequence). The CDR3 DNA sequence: TGTGCCAGCAGTTTTAGGGGCGAATATGGCTACACCTTC. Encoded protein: CASSFRGEYGYTF.

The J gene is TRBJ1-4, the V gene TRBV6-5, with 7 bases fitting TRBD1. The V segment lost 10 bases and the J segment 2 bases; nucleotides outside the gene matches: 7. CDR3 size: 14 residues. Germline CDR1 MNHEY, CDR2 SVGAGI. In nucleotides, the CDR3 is TGTGCCACGAGACAGGGTTTCACTAATGAAAAACTGTTTTTT. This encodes CATRQGFTNEKLFF.

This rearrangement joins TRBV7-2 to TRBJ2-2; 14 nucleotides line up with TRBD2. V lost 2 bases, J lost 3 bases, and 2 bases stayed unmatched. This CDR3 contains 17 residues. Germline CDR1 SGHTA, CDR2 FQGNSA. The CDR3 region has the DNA TGTGCCAGCAGCTTAACGGGACTAGCGGGAGACACCGGGGAGCTGTTTTTT. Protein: CASSLTGLAGDTGELFF.

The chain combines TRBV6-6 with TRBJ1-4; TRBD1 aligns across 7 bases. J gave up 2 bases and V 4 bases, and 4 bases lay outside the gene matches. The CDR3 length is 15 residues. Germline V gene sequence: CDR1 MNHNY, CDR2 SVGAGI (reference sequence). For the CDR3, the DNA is TGTGCCAGCAGTTCCCTGGGACAGACTAATGAAAAACTGTTTTTT. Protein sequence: CASSSLGQTNEKLFF.

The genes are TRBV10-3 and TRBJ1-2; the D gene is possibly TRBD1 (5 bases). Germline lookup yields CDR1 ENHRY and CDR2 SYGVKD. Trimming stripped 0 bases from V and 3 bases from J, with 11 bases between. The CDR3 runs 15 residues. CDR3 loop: CAISESVGVHYGYTF. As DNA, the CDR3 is TGTGCCATCAGTGAGTCTGTAGGGGTCCACTATGGCTACACCTTC.

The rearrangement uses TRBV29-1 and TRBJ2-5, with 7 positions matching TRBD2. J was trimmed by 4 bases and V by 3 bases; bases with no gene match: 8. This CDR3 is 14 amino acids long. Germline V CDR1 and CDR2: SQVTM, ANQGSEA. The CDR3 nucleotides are TGCAGCGTTGACCCCGCCGGGGAGGGAGAGACCCAGTACTTC. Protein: CSVDPAGEGETQYF.

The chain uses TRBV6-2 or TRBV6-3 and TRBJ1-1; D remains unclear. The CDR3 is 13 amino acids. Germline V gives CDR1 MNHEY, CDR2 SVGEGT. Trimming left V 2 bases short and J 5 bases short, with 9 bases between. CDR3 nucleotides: TGTGCCAGCAGTTACCTAGGGAGGACTGAAGCTTTCTTT. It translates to CASSYLGRTEAFF.

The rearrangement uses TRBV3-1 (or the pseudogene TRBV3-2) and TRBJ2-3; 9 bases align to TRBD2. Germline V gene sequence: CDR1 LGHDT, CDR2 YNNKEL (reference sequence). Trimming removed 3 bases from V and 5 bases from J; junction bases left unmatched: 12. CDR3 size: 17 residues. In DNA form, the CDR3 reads TGTGCCAGCAGCCAGGGTGGGCTAGCGGGAATTGTAGATACGCAGTATTTT. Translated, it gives CASSQGGLAGIVDTQYF.

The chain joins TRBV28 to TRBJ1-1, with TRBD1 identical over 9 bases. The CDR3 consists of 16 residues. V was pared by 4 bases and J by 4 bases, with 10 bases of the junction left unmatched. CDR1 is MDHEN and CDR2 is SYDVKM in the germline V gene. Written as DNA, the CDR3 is TGTGCCAGCAGTTCTAGACAGGGGGGTGTAGGCACTGAAGCTTTCTTT. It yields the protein CASSSRQGGVGTEAFF.

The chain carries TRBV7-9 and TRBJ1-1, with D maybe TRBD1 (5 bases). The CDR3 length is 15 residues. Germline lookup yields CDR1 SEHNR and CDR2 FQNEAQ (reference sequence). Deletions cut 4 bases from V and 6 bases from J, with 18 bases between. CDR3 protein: CASSSWSGVKAEAFF. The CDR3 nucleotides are TGTGCCAGCAGCTCGTGGTCGGGGGTGAAGGCTGAAGCTTTCTTT.

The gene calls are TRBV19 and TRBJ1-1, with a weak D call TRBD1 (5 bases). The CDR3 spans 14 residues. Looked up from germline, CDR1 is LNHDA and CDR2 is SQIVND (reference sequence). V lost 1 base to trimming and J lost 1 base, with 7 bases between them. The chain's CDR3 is CASSIVGANTEAFF. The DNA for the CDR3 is TGTGCCAGTAGTATAGTTGGGGCGAACACTGAAGCTTTCTTT.